This TCR beta chain stems from a study of T cell repertoires in cytomegalovirus infection. Germline-derived CDR1 and CDR2 are ENHRY and SYGVKD. V was cut by 6 bases and J by 5 bases, with 17 bases left in between. This CDR3 is 15 amino acids long. TCRdb called the reads again in MiXCR, with one record for every CDR3 protein. The profile shows about 740,000 distinct CDR3 sequences, approximately 34% of them singletons. The chain employs TRBV10-3 and TRBJ2-1; no clear D gene. The source material was PBMCs. This clonotype was obtained from a human donor in good health (CMV status not recorded). Some clones in this sample may be carry-over from other donors' samples. CDR3 in amino acids: CAISSLGIRNNEQFF. The CDR3 nucleotides read TGTGCCATCAGCTCCCTAGGGATTCGGAACAATGAGCAGTTCTTC.